This is a list of T cell receptor beta chains from one sample in a study of blood T cell repertoires in COVID-19. Only in-frame clones appear in the TCRdb table, and some are missing; sequencing was by immunoSEQ multiplex PCR. This sample has under 130,000 clones, with roughly 79% found just once. The sample comprised peripheral blood. These receptors came from an elderly man with acute or convalescent COVID-19. The CDR3 runs from the conserved cysteine through the conserved F or W. The D gene is left open where the match is weak. The size of a clone is reported for some rows only, either as once, few or many, or as a class for expanded clones.

V: TRBV6-2/TRBV6-3; D: .; size: .; J: TRBJ2-7; DNA: TGTGCCAGCAGTTACGGACAGCTACAGTACTTC; CDR3: CASSYGQLQYF
V: TRBV7-9; D: .; size: many; J: TRBJ1-1; DNA: TGTGCCGGGGAGGGAACTATGAACACTGAAGCTTTCTTT; CDR3: CAGEGTMNTEAFF
V: TRBV28; D: TRBD2; size: few; J: TRBJ2-5; DNA: TGTGCCAGCAGTCCGAGACTAGCGGGGTCCCAAGAGACCCAGTACTTC; CDR3: CASSPRLAGSQETQYF
V: TRBV7-9; D: TRBD1; size: .; J: TRBJ2-5; DNA: TGTGCCAGCAGCTTAGAGGCCCTCCGGGACAGCTACAAAGAGACCCAGTACTTC; CDR3: CASSLEALRDSYKETQYF
V: TRBV11-2; D: .; size: .; J: TRBJ2-1; DNA: TGTGCCAGCAGCCCTGCCACCGGGAACTACAATGAGCAGTTCTTC; CDR3: CASSPATGNYNEQFF
V: TRBV9; D: .; size: .; J: TRBJ2-3; DNA: TGTGCCAGCAGCGTAGTGCCAGGCGAATCCTCCACAGATACGCAGTATTTT; CDR3: CASSVVPGESSTDTQYF
V: TRBV19; D: TRBD1; size: .; J: TRBJ2-7; DNA: TGTGCCAGTAGTGGAGCCGGGACAGGGCTTTACGAGCAGTACTTC; CDR3: CASSGAGTGLYEQYF
V: TRBV6-6; D: .; size: few; J: TRBJ1-4; DNA: TGTGCCAGCAGTTTAGACTGGAATGAAAAACTGTTTTTT; CDR3: CASSLDWNEKLFF
V: TRBV27; D: TRBD1; size: .; J: TRBJ1-5; DNA: TGTGCCAGCAGTTTATCCAGGGGGCGAATCCCTAATAGCAATCAGCCCCAGCATTTT; CDR3: CASSLSRGRIPNSNQPQHF
V: TRBV5-1; D: TRBD1; size: .; J: TRBJ2-3; DNA: TGCGCCAGCAGCTTAGGACAGGGGGCGGATACGCAGTATTTT; CDR3: CASSLGQGADTQYF